This T cell receptor beta chain originates from a study of human T cells and chemical hapten exposure. Overall study: DPC (0.01%) was patch tested on the upper back and read at 6 days.

This clonotype was recorded at least ten times. TCRdb reanalysed the RACE reads using MiXCR and keeps one entry per CDR3 protein. This table holds about 190,000 distinct CDR3 sequences, under 25% found once. Germline trimming cut 3 bases from V and 0 bases from J; bases unmatched to any gene: 5. The V gene's germline CDR1 is SNHLY and CDR2 FYNNEI. This CDR3 is 17 amino acids long. As to time point: patch test 3, about 24 weeks after DPC sensitization. Treatment reported: therapeutic diphenylcyclopropenone sensitization with weekly scalp DPC. V usage is TRBV2 and J usage is TRBJ2-2; 9 nucleotides align to TRBD2. Sequencing was performed on whole blood, taken in connection with sensitization to the hapten diphenylcyclopropenone (DPC). The TCR sequence derives from a woman between 35 and 50 years old with alopecia areata. Some clones in this sample may be carry-over from other donors' samples. CDR3 nucleotide sequence: TGTGCCAGCAGTGACGGGACTAGCCCCGCGAACACCGGGGAGCTGTTTTTT. Translated: CASSDGTSPANTGELFF.